Listed below are T cell receptor beta chains from one sample, sequenced in a study of blood T cell repertoires in COVID-19. Some clones are missing from TCRdb's copy, which holds only in-frame ones; the method was immunoSEQ multiplex PCR. This table holds roughly 120,000 clones, more than 70% found once. Specimen: peripheral blood. The receptors originated from a woman over 75 with COVID-19, enrolled during active disease. CDR3s include the opening cysteine and the closing phenylalanine or tryptophan. Each record gives: D gene, clone size, J gene, V gene, CDR3 DNA, CDR3 protein. The D gene is left open where the match is weak. Only part of the rows carry a size: once, few, many, or a class if the clone is expanded.

d_gene: NA; abundance: NA; j_gene: TRBJ1-4; v_gene: TRBV6-5; CDR3nt: TGTGCCAGTAGAGGGACAACTAATGAAAAACTGTTTTTT; CDR3aa: CASRGTTNEKLFF
d_gene: TRBD2; abundance: NA; j_gene: TRBJ2-7; v_gene: TRBV27; CDR3nt: TGTGCCAGCAGACCTAGCGGGAGAGGCGACGAGCAGTACTTC; CDR3aa: CASRPSGRGDEQYF
d_gene: NA; abundance: NA; j_gene: TRBJ1-2; v_gene: TRBV5-1; CDR3nt: TGCGCCAGCAGCCTCAGGGCAGAACCTCTTGGCTACACCTTC; CDR3aa: CASSLRAEPLGYTF
d_gene: TRBD1; abundance: NA; j_gene: TRBJ2-2; v_gene: TRBV18; CDR3nt: TGTGCCAGCTCACTCAGGACAGGGAACACCGGGGAGCTGTTTTTT; CDR3aa: CASSLRTGNTGELFF
d_gene: NA; abundance: few; j_gene: TRBJ2-7; v_gene: TRBV6-1; CDR3nt: TGTGCCAGCAGTGAAGCTTTTTCAAACCGACTCGGGCAGTACTTC; CDR3aa: CASSEAFSNRLGQYF
d_gene: NA; abundance: NA; j_gene: TRBJ2-1; v_gene: TRBV6-6; CDR3nt: TGTGCCAGCAGTTACCTCGATGAGCAGTTCTTC; CDR3aa: CASSYLDEQFF
d_gene: NA; abundance: NA; j_gene: TRBJ2-3; v_gene: TRBV4-3; CDR3nt: TGCGCCAGCAGCCAAACGCGGCCGGGAACCGCCTGGGATACGCAGTATTTT; CDR3aa: CASSQTRPGTAWDTQYF
d_gene: TRBD1; abundance: NA; j_gene: TRBJ2-7; v_gene: TRBV7-2; CDR3nt: TGTGCCAGCAGCTTAGAGGCAGGGGGCTCCTACGAGCAGTACTTC; CDR3aa: CASSLEAGGSYEQYF
d_gene: NA; abundance: NA; j_gene: TRBJ2-6; v_gene: TRBV27; CDR3nt: TGTGCCAGCAGTTCCAGGCGCACCATTATAAGCCTAATCCAGCCTGGGGCCAACGTCCTGACTTTC; CDR3aa: CASSSRRTIISLIQPGANVLTF
d_gene: TRBD1; abundance: NA; j_gene: TRBJ2-5; v_gene: TRBV29-1; CDR3nt: TGCAGCGTCGACACACCTAGAGGGACAGTACAAGAGACCCAGTACTTC; CDR3aa: CSVDTPRGTVQETQYF
d_gene: NA; abundance: NA; j_gene: TRBJ1-5; v_gene: TRBV7-2; CDR3nt: TGTGCCAGCAGTTCTCAGGGCGGCAGCAATCAGCCCCAGCATTTT; CDR3aa: CASSSQGGSNQPQHF
d_gene: TRBD2; abundance: NA; j_gene: TRBJ2-1; v_gene: TRBV18; CDR3nt: TGTGCCAGCTCACCATCGGGGGGTGACAATGAGCAGTTCTTC; CDR3aa: CASSPSGGDNEQFF
d_gene: TRBD2; abundance: NA; j_gene: TRBJ2-1; v_gene: TRBV7-6; CDR3nt: TGTGCCAGCAGCCCAGGGACTAGCGGGAATTCCTACAATGAGCAGTTCTTC; CDR3aa: CASSPGTSGNSYNEQFF
d_gene: TRBD2; abundance: few; j_gene: TRBJ2-1; v_gene: TRBV5-1; CDR3nt: TGCGCCAGCAGCAGAATGCCCGGGCTAGCGGACAATGAGCAGTTCTTC; CDR3aa: CASSRMPGLADNEQFF
d_gene: TRBD2; abundance: NA; j_gene: TRBJ2-1; v_gene: TRBV19; CDR3nt: TGTGCCAGTAGTACTAGCGGGATATACAATGAGCAGTTCTTC; CDR3aa: CASSTSGIYNEQFF
d_gene: TRBD1; abundance: NA; j_gene: TRBJ2-5; v_gene: TRBV3-1/TRBV3-2; CDR3nt: TGTGCCAGCAGCCAAGAAAGGTTCCGGGACAGGTTCCAAGAGACCCAGTACTTC; CDR3aa: CASSQERFRDRFQETQYF
d_gene: NA; abundance: NA; j_gene: TRBJ2-1; v_gene: TRBV5-4; CDR3nt: TGTGCCAGCAGCTTGGCCCAGGGGGGAATCTACAATGAGCAGTTCTTC; CDR3aa: CASSLAQGGIYNEQFF
d_gene: NA; abundance: NA; j_gene: TRBJ2-1; v_gene: TRBV6-5; CDR3nt: TGTGCCAGCAGGCAACAGGGTTTCAATGAGCAGTTCTTC; CDR3aa: CASRQQGFNEQFF
d_gene: NA; abundance: NA; j_gene: TRBJ2-7; v_gene: TRBV3-1/TRBV3-2; CDR3nt: TGTGCCAGCAGCCACCGGGATCTTGGCGAGCAGTACTTC; CDR3aa: CASSHRDLGEQYF
d_gene: TRBD1; abundance: NA; j_gene: TRBJ1-6; v_gene: TRBV5-1; CDR3nt: TGCGCCAGCAGCTTGGACAGGGGAGGCAATTCACCCCTCCACTTT; CDR3aa: CASSLDRGGNSPLHF
d_gene: TRBD1; abundance: NA; j_gene: TRBJ1-1; v_gene: TRBV6-2/TRBV6-3; CDR3nt: TGTGCCAGCAGTACGCGGACAGGGGGCACTGAAGCTTTCTTT; CDR3aa: CASSTRTGGTEAFF